This T cell receptor beta chain was captured in a study of T cell responses to AZD1222 COVID-19 vaccine. Points from the study as a whole: Close to half of all spike-specific TCRs reportedly target regions of the variants that are unmutated. Repertoire sampling occurred only after the peak T cell response. At 160-218 and 743-854, vaccine-associated CD4 TCRs were dominant, and they spanned spike.

A remark on this clone: Antigen specificity is unknown.

Here immunoSEQ multiplex PCR was the method, and the copy in TCRdb shows in-frame clones only, minus some. This sample carries about 110,000 clones, roughly 85% of them seen once, and the ten largest clones take 4.5% to 6%. With 4 bases clipped from V and 3 bases from J, the junction kept 8 bases outside the gene matches. The germline gives CDR1 LGHDT, CDR2 YNNKEL (reference sequence). This CDR3 spans 15 amino acids. The source was peripheral blood, collected 28 days after the second AZD1222 dose. The clonotype originates from an adult who received the AZD1222 COVID-19 vaccine. The chain recombines TRBV3-1 (or the pseudogene TRBV3-2) with TRBJ1-2; 7 bases fit TRBD1. The CDR3 spells CASSPLNRGDYGYTF. Written as DNA, the CDR3 is TGTGCCAGCAGCCCGCTTAACAGGGGAGACTATGGCTACACCTTC.